A single sample is the source of the 18 T cell receptor beta chains below, sequenced in a study of blood T cell repertoires in COVID-19. TCRdb's copy holds only in-frame clones and misses some; the assay was immunoSEQ multiplex PCR. This sample yields 25,000 or so clones, of which roughly 94% are seen a single time; more than 4% belongs to the top ten. Specimen: peripheral blood. Every receptor here comes from a woman aged 45-59 years with active COVID-19.

V and J are TRBV9 and TRBJ2-7, with D possibly TRBD2 on 6 matching bases. This CDR3 has 14 residues. Germline assignment: CDR1 SGDLS and CDR2 YYNGEE. Trimming took 3 bases from V and 5 from J, leaving 15 bases between them. This chain's CDR3 is CASSGRDGSHEQYF. The CDR3 DNA sequence: TGTGCCAGCAGCGGGAGGGACGGAAGCCACGAGCAGTACTTC.

This chain links TRBV2 with TRBJ1-5; D is perhaps TRBD1 (5 bases). Germline V gives CDR1 SNHLY, CDR2 FYNNEI. V was pared by 7 bases and J by 0 bases, with 7 bases between. This CDR3 region has 13 residues. The CDR3 nucleotides read TGTGCCAGCAACAGGAATAGCAATCAGCCCCAGCATTTT. Translated, it gives CASNRNSNQPQHF.

The rearrangement joins TRBV11-1 to TRBJ2-3; 9 bases agree with TRBD1. The CDR3 covers 15 residues. V lost 3 bases, J lost 2 bases, and 3 bases stayed unmatched. CDR1 SGHAT and CDR2 FQDESV come from the germline V gene (reference sequence). CDR3 in DNA: TGTGCCAGCAGCTTGAGGGACAGGGTCACAGATACGCAGTATTTT. Translating it yields CASSLRDRVTDTQYF.

The count of this clone is one. The chain has TRBV7-8 and TRBJ1-4, with 9 bases that match TRBD1. The germline CDR1 and CDR2 sequences are SGHVS and FQNEAQ. This CDR3 is 18 amino acids long. The J segment lost 2 bases and the V segment lost 4 bases, leaving 11 bases of the junction unmatched. CDR3 residues: CASSSDRGFIGTNEKLFF. In DNA, the CDR3 is TGTGCCAGCAGCTCGGACAGGGGTTTCATTGGGACTAATGAAAAACTGTTTTTT.

This sequence joins TRBV10-1 and TRBJ2-7, with a possible D match to TRBD1 (5 bases). CDR3 length: 13 amino acids. V lost 2 bases, J lost 6 bases, and 11 bases lay in between. Germline V gene lookup returns CDR1 WNHNN and CDR2 SYGVQD (reference sequence). The CDR3 reads CASSEIIQGEQYF. The CDR3 DNA reads as TGCGCCAGCAGTGAGATCATTCAGGGCGAGCAGTACTTC.

As DNA, the CDR3 is TGTGCCAGCAGCCTAAGGGCAGGGGAAGGAGATACGCAGTATTTT. It codes for CASSLRAGEGDTQYF. The J gene is TRBJ2-3, the V gene TRBV13; D is perhaps TRBD1 (6 bases). The germline CDR1 and CDR2 sequences are PRHDT and FYEKMQ (reference sequence). Trimming left V 5 bases short and J 5 bases short, with 17 bases between. CDR3 length equals 15 residues.

The chain is built from TRBV3-1 (or the pseudogene TRBV3-2) and TRBJ2-2, with 9 nucleotides matching TRBD1. Trimming removed 4 bases from V and 6 bases from J; junction bases left unmatched: 15. The CDR3 sequence is 18 residues long. Germline V CDR1 and CDR2: LGHDT, YNNKEL (reference sequence). CDR3 region: CASSPPVVGTGRAGELFF. The CDR3 DNA sequence: TGTGCCAGCAGCCCACCTGTTGTAGGGACAGGGAGAGCCGGGGAGCTGTTTTTT.

This clone has more than one count but fewer than ten. The chain uses TRBV10-1 and TRBJ1-2; possible D gene TRBD1, 5 bases. CDR3 length: 10 amino acids. V was shortened by 5 bases and J by 8 bases, with 6 bases between the two germline ends. Per germline, CDR1 WNHNN and CDR2 SYGVQD (reference sequence). Here the CDR3 DNA reads TGCGCCAGCAGTCAGGGAGGCTACACCTTC. This codes for CASSQGGYTF.

The rearrangement uses TRBV5-4 and TRBJ2-2; 9 bases line up with TRBD2. The CDR3 is 16 amino acids. V lost 3 bases, J lost 3 bases, and 6 bases stayed unmatched. The germline gives CDR1 SGHNT, CDR2 YYREEE (reference sequence). CDR3 region: CASSSKGGGDTGELFF. CDR3 DNA sequence: TGTGCCAGCAGCTCGAAAGGCGGGGGGGACACCGGGGAGCTGTTTTTT.

V is TRBV2 and J is TRBJ1-3; D remains ambiguous. Per germline, CDR1 SNHLY and CDR2 FYNNEI. V was trimmed by 6 bases and J by 10 bases, leaving 13 bases between them. CDR3 length equals 12 residues. CDR3 DNA: TGTGCCAGCAGGTGGACTGATGGGACCATATATTTT. This codes for CASRWTDGTIYF.

V gene TRBV3-1 (or the pseudogene TRBV3-2) combines with J gene TRBJ2-3; 10 nucleotides match TRBD2. This CDR3 is built from 16 residues. Germline CDR1 and CDR2: LGHDT and YNNKEL (reference sequence). Trimming removed 1 base from V and 4 bases from J; junction bases left unmatched: 5. This CDR3 is CASSQVASGSADTQYF. The CDR3 DNA reads as TGTGCCAGCAGCCAAGTTGCTAGCGGGAGCGCAGATACGCAGTATTTT.

CDR3 nucleotide sequence: TGTGCCAGCAGCGAGTCCGGGACAGGCTCTAGCACAGATACGCAGTATTTT. This sequence encodes CASSESGTGSSTDTQYF. The genes are TRBV7-9 and TRBJ2-3; 8 bases are a match to TRBD1. The CDR3 loop spans 17 amino acids. V trimming: 5 bases; J trimming: 0 bases; junction bases outside the gene matches: 10. Germline CDR1 is SEHNR and CDR2 is FQNEAQ (reference sequence).

The chain joins TRBV5-4 to TRBJ2-6, with a tentative D call TRBD1 (6 bases). This CDR3 spans 16 amino acids. Trimming removed 3 bases at V and 0 bases at J, with 10 bases between. Germline values: CDR1 SGHNT, CDR2 YYREEE (reference sequence). CDR3 region: CASSSTGHSGANVLTF. Here the CDR3 DNA reads TGTGCCAGCAGCTCTACAGGGCACTCTGGGGCCAACGTCCTGACTTTC.

DNA for the CDR3: TGCAGTGCTTTGCGAGTTGAAGCTTTCTTT. Translated, it gives CSALRVEAFF. This chain joins TRBV20-1 and TRBJ1-1; D gene unclear. Per germline, CDR1 DFQATT and CDR2 SNEGSKA (reference sequence). Trimming pared 5 bases from V and 7 bases from J, leaving 8 bases between. The CDR3 runs to 10 residues.

J is TRBJ2-1 and V is TRBV19; 11 bases map to TRBD2. Germline V CDR1 and CDR2: LNHDA, SQIVND (reference sequence). The J segment lost 0 bases and the V segment lost 0 bases, leaving 10 bases of the junction unmatched. CDR3 length: 20 residues. CDR3 residues: CASSIELAGEVSPSYNEQFF. CDR3 bases: TGTGCCAGTAGTATAGAACTAGCGGGAGAGGTGAGTCCCTCCTACAATGAGCAGTTCTTC.

This chain joins TRBV9 and TRBJ2-5, with D possibly being TRBD2 (7 bases). V lost 3 bases, J lost 1 base, and 13 bases lay in between. The germline gives CDR1 SGDLS, CDR2 YYNGEE. This CDR3 is 15 amino acids long. The CDR3 is CASSEGGDPQETQYF. CDR3 nucleotides: TGTGCCAGCAGCGAGGGGGGGGATCCCCAAGAGACCCAGTACTTC.

The chain has TRBV6-2 or TRBV6-3 and TRBJ1-2; tentative D call: TRBD1 (5 bases). The CDR3 runs 13 residues. Germline V gene data show CDR1 as MNHEY and CDR2 as SVGEGT. The germline V and J ends were trimmed by 5 bases and 1 base, with 8 bases remaining between them. The CDR3 region is CASSRGFNYGYTF. CDR3 coding DNA: TGTGCCAGCAGTAGGGGATTTAACTATGGCTACACCTTC.

The chain employs TRBV5-5 and TRBJ2-7; TRBD1 matches at 7 bases. The germline V gene has CDR1 SGHKS and CDR2 YYEKEE (reference sequence). The CDR3 has 14 amino acids. J gave up 3 bases and V 2 bases, and 5 bases lay outside the gene matches. DNA for the CDR3: TGTGCCAGCAGCTTAGTGACAGGGAGCTACGAGCAGTACGTC. Its protein product is CASSLVTGSYEQYV.